Each of the 14 T cell receptor beta chains below was sequenced from the same sample in a study of blood T cell repertoires in COVID-19. Method: immunoSEQ multiplex PCR; TCRdb's copy keeps in-frame clones and lacks some. The sample has approximately 120,000 clones; about 79% are singletons. Sequences were obtained from peripheral blood. The receptors come from a man between 40 and 49 years old with active or convalescent COVID-19.

CDR3 coding DNA: TGCGCCAGCCATAGAGAGTTCCTGGACAGGGGAAGAGGTGGCTACGAGCAGTACTTC. This codes for CASHREFLDRGRGGYEQYF. The gene calls are TRBV5-1 and TRBJ2-7; TRBD1 agrees at 9 bases. V trimming: 7 bases; J trimming: 3 bases; junction bases outside the gene matches: 23. Germline V CDR1 and CDR2: SGHRS, YFSETQ. The CDR3 is 19 amino acids. Full variable domain (missing parts from reference TRBV5-1 and TRBJ2-7): KAGVTQTPRYLIKTRGQQVTLSCSPISGHRSVSWYQQTPGQGLQFLFEYFSETQRNKGNFPGRFSGRQFSNSRSEMNVSTLELGDSALYLCASHREFLDRGRGGYEQYFGPGTRLTVT.

The sample holds many counts of this clone. V and J are TRBV28 and TRBJ2-7; TRBD2 agrees at 10 bases. Germline CDR1 is MDHEN and CDR2 is SYDVKM. V shed 3 bases, J shed 0 bases, and the junction held 2 bases outside the gene matches. The CDR3 is 15 amino acids. CDR3 DNA sequence: TGTGCCAGCAGTTTGAGCGGGGGGGCCTCCTACGAGCAGTACTTC. Encoded protein: CASSLSGGASYEQYF.

The chain uses TRBV27 and TRBJ2-7; TRBD1 agrees at 9 bases. The CDR3 is 14 amino acids. Trimming cost V 9 bases and J 5 bases; bases outside gene matches: 11. The germline V gene encodes CDR1 MNHEY and CDR2 SMNVEV (reference sequence). CDR3 bases: TGTGCCAGTTCCTCCCCAGGGGACAGGGACGAGCAGTACTTC. Residues: CASSSPGDRDEQYF.

This clone came up a few times. This chain connects TRBV6-2 or TRBV6-3 to TRBJ1-6; 9 positions match TRBD1. The CDR3 length is 18 residues. In germline, CDR1 is MNHEY, CDR2 SVGEGT. V gave up 3 bases and J gave up 0 bases; unmatched junction bases: 6. This CDR3 reads CASSYVGQGGSYNSPLHF. DNA for the CDR3: TGTGCCAGCAGTTATGTGGGACAGGGCGGCTCCTATAATTCACCCCTCCACTTT.

The rearrangement joins TRBV7-6 to TRBJ2-7, with a possible D match to TRBD2 (5 bases). V dropped 4 bases and J dropped 6 bases, with 19 bases sitting between them. Germline lookup yields CDR1 SGHVS and CDR2 FNYEAQ. This CDR3 has 15 residues. CDR3 residues: CASSSLRGTSGEQYF. CDR3 in DNA: TGTGCCAGCAGCTCCCTCCGAGGAACGAGCGGCGAGCAGTACTTC.

This chain uses TRBV6-1 with TRBJ2-7; D gene ambiguous. Germline values: CDR1 MNHNS, CDR2 SASEGT. V shed 3 bases and J shed 3 bases, with 9 bases lying between them. There are 13 residues in the CDR3. CDR3 coding DNA: TGTGCCAGCAGTGAGAACGCAGTCTACGAGCAGTACTTC. Its protein is CASSENAVYEQYF.

This clone has a handful of counts. The chain carries TRBV6-1 and TRBJ1-5; D not resolved. The CDR3 sequence is 15 residues long. Between the trimmed V and J ends, which lost 6 bases and 2 bases, there was a span of 14 bases. Germline assignment: CDR1 MNHNS and CDR2 SASEGT. The CDR3 is CASSRGHNGNQPQHF. CDR3 sequence (DNA): TGTGCCAGCAGCCGAGGCCATAATGGCAATCAGCCCCAGCATTTT.

The CDR3 is CASSGGDRTNEKLFF. As DNA, the CDR3 is TGTGCCAGCAGCGGAGGGGACAGAACTAATGAAAAACTGTTTTTT. The chain has TRBV7-9 and TRBJ1-4; TRBD1 aligns across 7 bases. Unmatched junction bases numbered 4, after V lost 5 bases and J lost 1 base. Germline CDR1 is SEHNR and CDR2 is FQNEAQ (reference sequence). This CDR3 region has 15 residues.

Written as DNA, the CDR3 is TGTGCCTGGAGTGCCCCAGGGTTGAGTCAGCCCCAGCATTTT. Encoded protein: CAWSAPGLSQPQHF. This sequence joins TRBV30 and TRBJ1-5, with D possibly being TRBD1 (5 bases). Germline CDR1 is GTSNPN and CDR2 is SVGIG (reference sequence). CDR3 size: 14 residues. V was clipped by 1 base and J by 6 bases, with 13 bases between them. Complete variable domain (other parts from reference TRBV30 and TRBJ1-5): SQTIHQWPATLVQPVGSPLSLECTVEGTSNPNLYWYRQAAGRGLQLLFYSVGIGQISSEVPQNLSASRPQDRQFILSSKKLLLSDSGFYLCAWSAPGLSQPQHFGDGTRLSIL.

This clone appeared a single time. This rearrangement joins TRBV19 to TRBJ1-4; D is unresolved. The length of the CDR3 is 14 residues. CDR1 and CDR2 from the germline V gene are LNHDA and SQIVND (reference sequence). V was cut by 3 bases and J by 8 bases, with 13 bases left in between. CDR3 sequence reads: CASSIRGLNEKLFF. The CDR3 region has the DNA TGTGCCAGTAGTATCCGTGGGCTGAACGAAAAACTGTTTTTT.

The genes are TRBV6-2 or TRBV6-3 and TRBJ1-5; weak D call: TRBD1 (5 bases). V lost 4 bases, J lost 7 bases, and 14 bases lay in between. CDR1 and CDR2 from the germline V gene are MNHEY and SVGEGT. This CDR3 is built from 14 residues. CDR3 residues: CASSSDSSRQPQHF. As DNA, the CDR3 is TGTGCCAGCAGTTCTGACAGTAGCCGACAGCCCCAGCATTTT.

This chain links TRBV19 with TRBJ1-5; D may be TRBD1 (5 bases). The CDR3 runs 15 residues. The ends were cut back, 5 bases at V and 6 bases at J, with 17 bases in the middle. CDR1 and CDR2 (germline): LNHDA, SQIVND (reference sequence). The CDR3 DNA reads as TGTGCCAGTAGTCCCTACGAGACAGCGACTCAGCCCCAGCATTTT. This gives the protein CASSPYETATQPQHF. Based on the CDR3 plus reference TRBV19 and TRBJ1-5, the full variable domain is DGGITQSPKYLFRKEGQNVTLSCEQNLNHDAMYWYRQDPGQGLRLIYYSQIVNDFQKGDIAEGYSVSREKKESFPLTVTSAQKNPTAFYLCASSPYETATQPQHFGDGTRLSIL.

This clone occurred a few times. The chain has TRBV7-6 and TRBJ1-2, with a tentative D call TRBD1 (5 bases). Germline V gene data show CDR1 as SGHVS and CDR2 as FNYEAQ. CDR3 size: 13 residues. The V gene lost 2 bases and the J gene lost 7 bases, with 11 bases spanning the gap. The CDR3 protein is CASSLKVGVGYTF. CDR3 in DNA: TGTGCCAGCAGCTTAAAAGTAGGGGTTGGCTACACCTTC.

The genes are TRBV30 and TRBJ1-1, with D maybe TRBD1 (5 bases). From germline, CDR1 is GTSNPN and CDR2 SVGIG (reference sequence). V lost 1 base and J 1 base, leaving 10 bases between the germline ends. The CDR3 is 14 residues long. Here the CDR3 reads CAWSEGLQNTEAFF. CDR3 coding DNA: TGTGCCTGGAGTGAGGGACTTCAGAACACTGAAGCTTTCTTT.